This entry features one T cell receptor beta chain sequence. The sample comes from a study of blood T cell repertoires in COVID-19. Study-level information: Researchers got acute and convalescent COVID-19 samples from the United States, Italy and Spain.

Those who participated ranged in age from roughly 18 to 90 years and resided in approximately 23 US areas. Researchers sorted participants into cohorts using their self-reported clinical history. The data were produced by immunoSEQ multiplex PCR, yet TCRdb's version contains in-frame clones alone and is incomplete. The top ten hold 10% of the sample, which has a few hundred thousand clones, 87% seen once. V was trimmed by 6 bases and J by 0 bases, leaving 11 bases between them. The CDR3 totals 14 residues. Germline V lookup: CDR1 SGHTA, CDR2 FQGNSA. The source material was PBMCs or T cells enriched from blood (not recorded which). This sequence was found in a woman in her 50s who had recovered from COVID-19. The J gene is TRBJ1-1, the V gene TRBV7-2; D is perhaps TRBD1 (6 bases). The CDR3 reads CASSRGHMNTEAFF. In DNA form, the CDR3 reads TGTGCCAGCAGTAGGGGACATATGAACACTGAAGCTTTCTTT. Full variable domain (remainder filled in from reference TRBV7-2 and TRBJ1-1): GAGVSQSPSNKVTEKGKDVELRCDPISGHTALYWYRQSLGQGLEFLIYFQGNSAPDKSGLPSDRFSAERTGGSVSTLTIQRTQQEDSAVYLCASSRGHMNTEAFFGQGTRLTVV.